The T cell receptor (beta chain) described here comes from a study of blood T cell repertoires in COVID-19. On the study more broadly: In each case, the material was cDNA or gDNA derived from T cells, B-cell-depleted T cells, or PBMCs.

CDR1 is MNHEY and CDR2 is SVGAGI in the germline V gene. This CDR3 is built from 15 residues. V was trimmed by 5 bases and J by 0 bases, leaving 13 bases between them. Grouping used clinical history reported by participants in a survey and questionnaire. Recovered status applied to Cohort 3 donors who had two consecutive negative PCRs. It also applied to those with clearance or with symptom resolution. Methods used by the authors: Scientists estimated how many nucleated cells there were by amplifying reference gene primers. Here immunoSEQ multiplex PCR was the method, and the copy in TCRdb shows in-frame clones only, minus some. V, J and clone size were drawn from that table, and D and trimming were deduced from the DNA. The sample holds some 350,000 clones, 75% to 90% seen once.

This chain joins TRBV6-5 and TRBJ1-2; D remains ambiguous. The sequence came from a man aged 18 to 29 who had recovered from COVID-19. Source material: PBMCs or T cells enriched from blood (not recorded which). CDR3 coding DNA: TGTGCCAGCAGTCCCACTGCCTACGCTAACTATGGCTACACCTTC. It translates to CASSPTAYANYGYTF.